These T cell receptor beta chains were read from a single sample in a study of OX40 agonist ivuxolimab in advanced cancers. Only in-frame clones appear in the TCRdb table, and some are missing; sequencing was by immunoSEQ multiplex PCR. Among about 150,000 clones, approximately 94% were seen once, and the ten largest hold under 0.4%. The source was CD4+ or CD8+ T cells sorted from blood, collected in a trial of the OX40 agonist ivuxolimab. The source of these receptors is an adult with an advanced solid tumor such as melanoma, head and neck, liver or kidney cancer. The CDR3 runs from the conserved cysteine through the conserved F or W. D genes are given only for firm matches. Where a row states a size, it is once, few, many or the class of an expanded clone; other rows omit it.

once,NA,TRBV5-6,TRBJ1-1,TGTGCCAGCAGCTTGGTATGGGCCCCCCAAGGTGGGGCTGAAGCTTTCTTT,CASSLVWAPQGGAEAFF
NA,TRBD1,TRBV19,TRBJ1-1,TGTGCCAGTAGTATCCAGGGGGCGAACACTGAAGCTTTCTTT,CASSIQGANTEAFF
once,NA,TRBV10-3,TRBJ1-5,TGTGCCATCAGTGAGGGGTTGGGGCAGCCCCAGCATTTT,CAISEGLGQPQHF
NA,NA,TRBV7-6,TRBJ2-3,TGTGCCAGCGGGGGTACCACAGATACGCAGTATTTT,CASGGTTDTQYF
NA,TRBD1,TRBV5-6,TRBJ1-6,TGTGCCAGCAGCCTAAACAGGGGAAGGGTTTCACCCCTCCACTTT,CASSLNRGRVSPLHF
NA,TRBD1,TRBV5-1,TRBJ2-4,TGCGCCAGCAGCGCGACAGGGGGCGGTAGTGGAGGACCATCCCTAGCCAAAAACATTCAGTACTTC,CASSATGGGSGGPSLAKNIQYF
NA,NA,TRBV5-1,TRBJ2-3,TGCGCCAGCAGCTTGGCGGCAGACCAAGGAAATACGCAGTATTTT,CASSLAADQGNTQYF
NA,TRBD1,TRBV6-5,TRBJ2-7,TGTGCCAGCAGTTATTATCTTACAGGGGACTACGAGCAGTACTTC,CASSYYLTGDYEQYF
NA,NA,TRBV27,TRBJ1-1,TGTGCCAGCAGTTTCCGGGGCTACACTGAAGCTTTCTTT,CASSFRGYTEAFF
NA,TRBD1,TRBV5-4,TRBJ2-7,TGTGCCAGCAGCTCCGCTTTCAGGACAGGGGGCGACGAGCAGTACTTC,CASSSAFRTGGDEQYF
NA,NA,TRBV29-1,TRBJ1-1,TGCAGCGTGCTAGGGCAGGTTAACACTGAAGCTTTCTTT,CSVLGQVNTEAFF
once,NA,TRBV19,TRBJ1-4,TGTGCCAGCCAGCCCAAAAATGAAAAACTGTTTTTT,CASQPKNEKLFF
NA,TRBD1,TRBV5-4,TRBJ1-1,TGTGCCAGCAGCCCAATAGGGACAGGGGGAATGAACACTGAAGCTTTCTTT,CASSPIGTGGMNTEAFF
NA,NA,TRBV7-7,TRBJ2-3,TGTGCCAGCAGCTTGGAAAGGTCAGATACGCAGTATTTT,CASSLERSDTQYF
NA,TRBD1,TRBV7-9,TRBJ1-2,TGTGCCAGCAGCTTGGGGCAGGGGGGAGGCTATGGCTACACCTTC,CASSLGQGGGYGYTF
NA,TRBD1,TRBV28,TRBJ1-6,TGTGCCAGCAGTTTATCGGTCCCGGGGACAGGGAGGGTTCACTTT,CASSLSVPGTGRVHF
NA,NA,TRBV6-1,TRBJ2-7,TGTGCCAGCAGTGATGACTGGACCTACGAGCAGTACTTC,CASSDDWTYEQYF
NA,NA,TRBV23-1,TRBJ1-1,TGCGCCAGCACCTTAAAGGGGGGGGCGAACACTGAAGCTTTCTTT,CASTLKGGANTEAFF
NA,NA,TRBV13,TRBJ1-1,TGTGCCAGCAGCTTAACCGGGGTCCCCCACTGGGTCGCTGAAGCTTTCTTT,CASSLTGVPHWVAEAFF
NA,NA,TRBV4-3,TRBJ1-1,TGCGCCAGCAGCGGGCAGGTCGGGGTCACTGAAGCTTTCTTT,CASSGQVGVTEAFF
NA,NA,TRBV4-1,TRBJ1-3,TGCGCCAGCAGCCAAGGGACGGGAGTTGGCACCATATATTTT,CASSQGTGVGTIYF
NA,NA,TRBV28,TRBJ1-3,TGTGCCACCTCGCGAGGCGGGGCCCTCTCTGGAAACACCATATATTTT,CATSRGGALSGNTIYF
NA,NA,TRBV9,TRBJ1-1,TGTGCCAGCAGCGTAGGATTACACCTTCGGCCTGAAGCTTTCTTT,CASSVGLHLRPEAFF
NA,TRBD1,TRBV5-4,TRBJ1-3,TGTGCCAGCAGTAAAGGACAGGTTCTTTCTGGAAACACCATATATTTT,CASSKGQVLSGNTIYF
NA,NA,TRBV5-1,TRBJ2-6,TGCGCCAGCAGCTTGGTCCTATCGGAAGGGGCCAACGTCCTGACTTTC,CASSLVLSEGANVLTF
NA,NA,TRBV4-3,TRBJ2-5,TGCGCCAGCAGCCAAGGCACTCGGGAGACCCAGTACTTC,CASSQGTRETQYF
once,NA,TRBV10-1,TRBJ2-1,TGCGCCAGCAGTGACCGGACCCGCGGGGACGAGCAGTTCTTC,CASSDRTRGDEQFF
NA,TRBD1,TRBV7-2,TRBJ1-1,TGTGCCAGCAGCTTAGTAACAGGGGATCGAGTAGCTTTCTTT,CASSLVTGDRVAFF
NA,NA,TRBV18,TRBJ1-1,TGTGCCAGCTCACCCTTCGACACAGGGACGGGCACTGAAGCTTTCTTT,CASSPFDTGTGTEAFF
once,TRBD1,TRBV4-3,TRBJ2-7,TGCGCCAGCAGCCATGGGACAGGGGGTCAAAGCGAGCAGTACTTC,CASSHGTGGQSEQYF
NA,TRBD1,TRBV27,TRBJ1-5,TGTGCCAGCAGTATGGGACAGAGCAATCAGCCCCAGCATTTT,CASSMGQSNQPQHF
NA,TRBD2,TRBV6-5,TRBJ2-7,TGTGCCAGCAGCACACGACTAGCGGGAGACACCGAGCAGTACTTC,CASSTRLAGDTEQYF
NA,NA,TRBV28,TRBJ1-3,TGTGCCAGCAGTCCACAGTCGCTTCCAAGAAACACCATATATTTT,CASSPQSLPRNTIYF
NA,TRBD1,TRBV19,TRBJ1-5,TGTGCCAGTAGCCTATTTACAGGGGGCAATCAGCCCCAGCATTTT,CASSLFTGGNQPQHF
once,TRBD1,TRBV7-6,TRBJ2-7,TGTGCCAGCAGTACCGGGACAGGGGGCGGAATATACGAGCAGTACTTC,CASSTGTGGGIYEQYF
NA,TRBD1,TRBV5-1,TRBJ1-2,TGCGCCAGCAGCTTGCTCTATTCGGGACAGGATAACTATGGCTACACCTTC,CASSLLYSGQDNYGYTF
NA,NA,TRBV19,TRBJ1-1,TGTGCCAGTAGTATAGATCCCGGGGCCCAAGCTTTCTTT,CASSIDPGAQAFF
NA,TRBD2,TRBV7-2,TRBJ2-5,TGTGCCAGCAGCTTAAACTTCGGGGGGGGGACCCAGTACTTC,CASSLNFGGGTQYF
NA,NA,TRBV27,TRBJ2-7,TGTGCCAGCAGTCTTTACCCCAGCCCGATCGAGCAGTACTTC,CASSLYPSPIEQYF
NA,TRBD1,TRBV19,TRBJ1-2,TGTGCCAGTAGTCCGCGGGGGACAGGGGATCCTCGCTACACCTTC,CASSPRGTGDPRYTF
NA,TRBD2,TRBV28,TRBJ2-1,TGTGCCAGCAGAAGGGGACTATCGAGAAATGAGCAGTTCTTC,CASRRGLSRNEQFF
few,NA,TRBV6-5,TRBJ1-5,TGTGCCAGCTACACAGGCCCGAATCAGCCCCAGCATTTT,CASYTGPNQPQHF
few,TRBD1,TRBV19,TRBJ1-5,TGTGCCAGTAGTCTGACCCTGGGGACAGGGCTCGTGCATCAGCCCCAGCATTTT,CASSLTLGTGLVHQPQHF
once,NA,TRBV6-1,TRBJ1-1,TGTGCCAGCGGCTGGGGAACGAGCACTGAAGCTTTCTTT,CASGWGTSTEAFF
NA,TRBD2,TRBV7-3,TRBJ2-4,TGTGCCAGCAGCTCGCACGGGACTAGCGGGACCGGCATTCAGTACTTC,CASSSHGTSGTGIQYF
NA,TRBD1,TRBV28,TRBJ2-1,TGTGCCAGCAGTTCCGCCGCGGGACAGGGGTGGAATGAGCAGTTCTTC,CASSSAAGQGWNEQFF